Following are 5 T cell receptor beta chains from one sample sequenced in a study of blood T cell repertoires in COVID-19 (dated by TCRdb to 2020 to 2022). The method behind the library was the immunoSEQ multiplex PCR assay. The table was pulled from immuneACCESS by TCRdb, which kept in-frame rearrangements only. Such tables lose some clones; where checked, under half of the loss comes from unresolved V genes, and the rest has no known cause. Within this sample are 400,000 or so clones, with 70% to 90% of them counted one time only. The ten biggest clones cover 3% of the sample. The sequenced sample consisted of peripheral blood. The receptors were gathered from a human donor in a cohort sampled during active COVID-19.

The chain employs TRBV5-4 and TRBJ1-1; 11 nucleotides match TRBD1. The CDR3 loop spans 16 amino acids. Germline assignment: CDR1 SGHNT and CDR2 YYREEE (reference sequence). Trimming at V came to 4 bases and at J to 0 bases, leaving 5 bases not matched to a gene. The CDR3 DNA reads as TGTGCCAGCAGCACGGGACAGGGGGTTCTGAACACTGAAGCTTTCTTT. This encodes CASSTGQGVLNTEAFF.

The gene calls are TRBV5-4 and TRBJ1-3, with TRBD1 as a possible D gene (5 bases). CDR1 is SGHNT, CDR2 YYREEE, per germline (reference sequence). CDR3 length: 15 residues. V lost 0 bases to trimming and J lost 4 bases, with 11 bases between them. CDR3 coding DNA: TGTGCCAGCAGCTTGGGGGTAGGGGAAGGAAACACCATATATTTT. Translating gives CASSLGVGEGNTIYF.

V and J are TRBV30 and TRBJ1-6; a possible D gene is TRBD1 (5 bases). This CDR3 has 14 amino acids. Trimming removed 5 bases at V and 7 bases at J, with 15 bases between. From germline, CDR1 is GTSNPN and CDR2 SVGIG (reference sequence). The CDR3 reads CAWLPGLSNSPLHF. The CDR3 DNA follows: TGTGCCTGGTTACCGGGACTGTCGAATTCACCCCTCCACTTT.

The chain couples TRBV11-3 to TRBJ2-3; tentative D call: TRBD2 (6 bases). Germline loops: CDR1 SGHNT, CDR2 YENEEA. V dropped 0 bases and J dropped 2 bases, with 12 bases sitting between them. CDR3 length: 16 residues. The CDR3 DNA sequence: TGTGCCAGCAGCTTAGAAGGAGGAGGGGCCACAGATACGCAGTATTTT. It translates to CASSLEGGGATDTQYF.

The chain carries TRBV2 and TRBJ2-7; perhaps TRBD2 as D (5 bases). The CDR3 totals 15 residues. Germline-derived CDR1 and CDR2 are SNHLY and FYNNEI. The ends were cut back, 6 bases at V and 2 bases at J, with 17 bases in the middle. The CDR3 DNA follows: TGTGCCAGCAGCGGAACCACGGGGAGACCCTACGAGCAGTACTTC. Protein: CASSGTTGRPYEQYF.